The clone carrying this T cell receptor beta chain was found a few times. Antigen specificity is unknown. TCRdb re-called the reads with MiXCR, one entry per CDR3 protein. The table shows about 270,000 distinct CDR3 sequences, with 22% occurring only once. The data derive from a study of T cell repertoires in cytomegalovirus infection. Across the study: A matching HLA type, together with CMV infection, was signaled by public TCR beta signatures. Overall study results and limits: People with CMV and the relevant HLA were identified by cumulative public TCR beta family frequency. The response measured ex vivo was dominated by TCR beta clonotypes (HLA-C-restricted and CMV-specific).

In germline, CDR1 is SGHNT, CDR2 YYREEE (reference sequence). CDR3 size: 15 residues. V dropped 2 bases and J dropped 4; count of bases not matched to a gene: 7. The TCR originated in a human donor in good health (CMV status not recorded). Some clones in this sample may be carry-over from other donors' samples. The input for sequencing was cultured PBMCs, taken from culture after CMV antigen stimulation. The chain is built from TRBV5-4 and TRBJ2-3; 7 bases map to TRBD2. The CDR3 reads CASSFGGSAADTQYF. The DNA for the CDR3 is TGTGCCAGCAGCTTTGGCGGGAGTGCCGCAGATACGCAGTATTTT.